The next 2 T cell receptor beta chains were all read from a single sample in a study of naive and memory T cell subsets. Both TRBC1 and TRBC2 were covered by a beta constant-region primer of two equimolar oligonucleotides. Four rounds of PCR amplified the ligated cDNA using nested alpha and beta constant-region primers plus SP2. Each CDR3 protein gets one entry after TCRdb re-called the UMI-ligation and nested PCR reads with MiXCR. The sample includes 120,000 or so distinct CDR3 sequences, 35% to 45% of them seen just once. The sample comprised central memory CD4+ T cells from blood. Receptors originate from a human donor in good health.

This chain uses TRBV5-1 with TRBJ2-1; 12 bases line up with TRBD2. Germline values: CDR1 SGHRS, CDR2 YFSETQ. J was trimmed by 5 bases and V by 4 bases; bases with no gene match: 7. The CDR3 length is 16 residues. The chain's CDR3 is CASSQRTSGTDNEQFF. The DNA for the CDR3 is TGCGCCAGCAGCCAACGGACTAGCGGGACGGACAATGAGCAGTTCTTC.

The sample holds a few counts of this clonotype. The V and J genes are TRBV20-1 and TRBJ2-7; TRBD2 might be the D (5 bases). The CDR3 sequence is 12 residues long. In germline, CDR1 is DFQATT, CDR2 SNEGSKA (reference sequence). V shed 6 bases and J shed 3 bases, with 12 bases lying between them. The CDR3 here is CSALGLFYEQYF. The CDR3 DNA is TGCAGTGCCCTAGGACTGTTCTACGAGCAGTACTTC.